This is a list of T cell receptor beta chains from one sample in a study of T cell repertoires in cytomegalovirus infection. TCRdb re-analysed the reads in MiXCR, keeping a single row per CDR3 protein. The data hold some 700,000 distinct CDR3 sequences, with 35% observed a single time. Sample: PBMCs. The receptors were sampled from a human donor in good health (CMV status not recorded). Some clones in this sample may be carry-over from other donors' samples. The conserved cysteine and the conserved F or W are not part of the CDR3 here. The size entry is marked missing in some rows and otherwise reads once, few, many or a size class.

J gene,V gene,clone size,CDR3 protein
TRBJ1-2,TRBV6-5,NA,ASSYSGHYGYT
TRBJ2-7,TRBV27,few,ASSFLAGEGEQY
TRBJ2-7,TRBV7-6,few,ASSSYTGKSSYEQY
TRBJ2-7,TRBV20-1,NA,SARGHRSGWEQY
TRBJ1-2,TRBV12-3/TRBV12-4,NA,ASSSPRGLNYGYT
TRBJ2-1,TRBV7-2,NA,ASSSRGVPYHEQF
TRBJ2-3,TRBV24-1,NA,ATSDLTGEGDTQY
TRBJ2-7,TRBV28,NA,ASSAIARLWTTYEQY
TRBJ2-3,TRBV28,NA,ASSWTITDTQY
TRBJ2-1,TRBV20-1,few,SARAGLAINEQF
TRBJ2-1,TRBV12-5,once,ASGLHGQSQRQF
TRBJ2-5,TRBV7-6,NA,ASSLVRREGETQY
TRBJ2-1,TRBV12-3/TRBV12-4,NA,ASSLMKGSGLF
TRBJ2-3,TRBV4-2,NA,ASSPRPGTVTDTQY
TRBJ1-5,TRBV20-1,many,SARVGLSVSNQPQH
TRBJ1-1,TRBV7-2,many,ASSLEGVVTEAF
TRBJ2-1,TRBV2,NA,ASSPEQRAQF
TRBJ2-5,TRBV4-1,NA,ASSQDAAGVYMETQY
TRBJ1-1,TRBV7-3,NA,ASSPSGGTGIEAF
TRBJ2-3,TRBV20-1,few,SASGLAGVTDTQY
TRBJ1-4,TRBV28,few,ASSLERRRTTVFNEKLF
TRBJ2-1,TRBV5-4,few,ASSRAFYNEQF
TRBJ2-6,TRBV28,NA,ASSLDGNSGANVLT
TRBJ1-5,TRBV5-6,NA,ASSGGQGGSGQPQH
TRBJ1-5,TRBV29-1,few,SVSGGLAQPQH
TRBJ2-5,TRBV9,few,ASSAAPGEFGETQY
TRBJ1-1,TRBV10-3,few,AISGVQILMNTEAF
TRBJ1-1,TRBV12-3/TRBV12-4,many,ASSSFRGGNTEAF
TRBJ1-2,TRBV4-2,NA,ASSQRDTLAGYT